This is a list of T cell receptor beta chains from one sample in a study of blood T cell repertoires in COVID-19. Using immunoSEQ multiplex PCR, the repertoire was profiled, and TCRdb retains in-frame clones only, with some absent. In the table there are under 250,000 clones, 83% of which are singletons. The specimen sequenced was peripheral blood. These receptors came from a human donor in a cohort sampled during active COVID-19. The CDR3 runs from the conserved cysteine through the conserved F or W. D genes are given only for firm matches. Some rows mark clone size as missing; the rest say once, few, many or name a class of expanded clone.

TRBD1	NA	TRBJ2-2	TRBV5-4	TGTGCCAGCAGCCGGGACAGCTACACCGGGGAGCTGTTTTTT	CASSRDSYTGELFF
TRBD2	NA	TRBJ2-1	TRBV6-2/TRBV6-3	TGTGCCAGCAGTTTAGGACTAGCGGGAGTACGAGGTAATGAGCAGTTCTTC	CASSLGLAGVRGNEQFF
TRBD1	few	TRBJ2-2	TRBV7-6	TGTGCCAGCAGCCCGGGGACAGGGGCCGGGGAGCTGTTTTTT	CASSPGTGAGELFF
NA	NA	TRBJ2-5	TRBV5-4	TGTGCCAGCAGCCAGATGGCCAGGCAGACCCAGTACTTC	CASSQMARQTQYF
NA	once	TRBJ2-2	TRBV7-2	TGTGCCAGCAGCCCCCGCTCTAGCTTGCCCGGGGAGCTGTTTTTT	CASSPRSSLPGELFF
NA	once	TRBJ2-7	TRBV10-1	TGCGCCAGCGGAGATCGAAACAGGGACAAGCAGTACTTC	CASGDRNRDKQYF
NA	NA	TRBJ2-7	TRBV5-1	TGCGCCAGCAGCTTGCTTGTCCAGGGGTACGAGCAGTACTTC	CASSLLVQGYEQYF
TRBD1	NA	TRBJ1-2	TRBV28	TGTGCCAGCAGTTTGGGTAGGACAGGGTTAGGCTACACCTTC	CASSLGRTGLGYTF
NA	few	TRBJ2-6	TRBV3-1/TRBV3-2	TGTGCCAGCAGCCATCAAGGGGGTGGGGCCAACGTCCTGACTTTC	CASSHQGGGANVLTF
NA	few	TRBJ1-6	TRBV19	TGTGCCAGTAGTATGGGAGCCAGGACTAATTCACCCCTCCACTTT	CASSMGARTNSPLHF
TRBD2	NA	TRBJ2-1	TRBV27	TGTGCCAGCCGCCCGGCGGGACTAGACAACAATGAGCAGTTCTTC	CASRPAGLDNNEQFF
NA	NA	TRBJ2-6	TRBV5-4	TGTGCCAGCAGCTTGCCAGGCTCTGGGGCCAACGTCCTGACTTTC	CASSLPGSGANVLTF
TRBD1	NA	TRBJ2-7	TRBV9	TGTGCCAGCAGCAGCCGGGACAGGGGCGGCTACGAGCAGTACTTC	CASSSRDRGGYEQYF
TRBD1	NA	TRBJ2-1	TRBV24-1	TGTGCCACCAGTGATGACAGGGAGAGCTCCTACAATGAGCAGTTCTTC	CATSDDRESSYNEQFF
TRBD2	NA	TRBJ2-1	TRBV6-5	TGTGCCAGCAGGCCAACTAGCGGGGCATACAATGAGCAGTTCTTC	CASRPTSGAYNEQFF
NA	NA	TRBJ2-5	TRBV5-8	TGTGCCAGCAGCTTGGCCGCAGTCCAAGAGACCCAGTACTTC	CASSLAAVQETQYF
NA	NA	TRBJ2-7	TRBV10-2	TGCGCCAGCAGTGAGTCGTTAGTATTTACCTACGAGCAGTACTTC	CASSESLVFTYEQYF
NA	NA	TRBJ2-7	TRBV5-5	TGTGCCAGCAGCTTGGAGGGGACAACCACCTACGAGCAGTACTTC	CASSLEGTTTYEQYF
NA	NA	TRBJ2-5	TRBV7-9	TGTGCCAGCAGCCAATTTCCCAGGGAAGAGACCCAGTACTTC	CASSQFPREETQYF
TRBD2	NA	TRBJ2-4	TRBV4-1	TGCGCCAGCAGCCAAGATCCCCCACAGACTAGCGGTATTCAGTACTTC	CASSQDPPQTSGIQYF
TRBD1	NA	TRBJ1-6	TRBV5-8	TGTGCCAGCAGCGGGGGACAGGGAAGATCACCCCTCCACTTT	CASSGGQGRSPLHF
TRBD2	NA	TRBJ2-1	TRBV7-9	TGTGCCAGCAGCTCTAGCGGGAGGGCCTTCAATGAGCAGTTCTTC	CASSSSGRAFNEQFF
NA	NA	TRBJ1-5	TRBV12-5	TGTGCTAGTGGTTTTCAGGACAATCAGCCCCAGCATTTT	CASGFQDNQPQHF
TRBD2	NA	TRBJ2-1	TRBV7-2	TGTGCCAGCAGCCACCGGACTAGCGGCAGGGATGAGCAGTTCTTC	CASSHRTSGRDEQFF
TRBD2	NA	TRBJ2-3	TRBV15	TGTGCCACCAGCAGGCTAGCGGGAACTGGCACAGATACGCAGTATTTT	CATSRLAGTGTDTQYF